These T cell receptor beta chains were read from a single sample in a study of graft-versus-host responses after intestinal transplantation. Their cognate antigens are unknown. Produced via immunoSEQ multiplex PCR; TCRdb's table is partial and in-frame only. The repertoire holds tens of thousands of clones, 80% to 95% seen once, with approximately 0.5% in the top ten. The source material was unstimulated CD8+ T cells sorted from spleen or lymph node cells, sampled before intestinal transplant. The receptors come from a human donor who received an intestinal transplant. The CDR3 runs from the conserved cysteine through the conserved F or W. A D gene is named only where the DNA matches it firmly. Size tells how often a clone was seen (once, few, many) or the class of an expanded clone, and some rows leave it out.

TRBJ2-7,TRBV6-5,NA,NA,TGTGCCAGCAGTAAGTTGGGGAGTCACTACGAGCAGTACTTC,CASSKLGSHYEQYF
TRBJ1-6,TRBV11-3,NA,TRBD1,TGTGCCAGCAGCTTCGACAGGGTCAATTCACCCCTCCACTTT,CASSFDRVNSPLHF
TRBJ1-2,TRBV4-3,NA,NA,TGCGCCAGCAGCCAAGATCTTTTAGGGGACTATGGCTACACCTTC,CASSQDLLGDYGYTF
TRBJ2-3,TRBV7-9,NA,NA,TGTGCCAGCAGCCCCGTGGACAGCCCCTCGGGTCTAGATACGCAGTATTTT,CASSPVDSPSGLDTQYF
TRBJ2-5,TRBV7-6,once,TRBD2,TGTGCCAGCAGGGGACTAGGGGACCTAGCCCAAGAGACCCAGTACTTC,CASRGLGDLAQETQYF
TRBJ1-1,TRBV5-6,NA,TRBD1,TGTGCCAGCAGCCCCCGGACAGGGAAGGGAATGAACACTGAAGCTTTCTTT,CASSPRTGKGMNTEAFF
TRBJ2-7,TRBV4-1,NA,NA,TGCGCCAGCAGCCAAGATCAGACAGGCCGGTCCTACGAGCAGTACTTC,CASSQDQTGRSYEQYF
TRBJ1-2,TRBV7-2,NA,NA,TGTGCCAGCAGCCCATCGACATCCAACTATGGCTACACCTTC,CASSPSTSNYGYTF
TRBJ1-1,TRBV11-2,once,NA,TGTGCCAGCACCGGGACATTGAACACTGAAGCTTTCTTT,CASTGTLNTEAFF
TRBJ2-7,TRBV30,NA,TRBD1,TGTGCCTCCCACAGGGGCTACGAGCAGTACTTC,CASHRGYEQYF
TRBJ2-7,TRBV7-6,NA,TRBD1,TGTGCCAGCAGCCCACGCACCACAGGGGCACAAGCCTACGAGCAGTACTTC,CASSPRTTGAQAYEQYF
TRBJ2-1,TRBV7-9,NA,TRBD2,TGTGCCAGCAGCCCGGCTCTAGCGGGAGGGCGGGAGGAGCAGTTCTTC,CASSPALAGGREEQFF
TRBJ2-3,TRBV10-3,NA,TRBD2,TGTGCCATCAGTGAGTCATTCGGACTAGCGGGGGGAACCCCCTACACAGATACGCAGTATTTT,CAISESFGLAGGTPYTDTQYF
TRBJ2-7,TRBV27,NA,NA,TGTGCCAGCAGTTTAGCAGAATCCTACGAGCAGTACTTC,CASSLAESYEQYF
TRBJ2-7,TRBV5-1,NA,NA,TGCGCCAGCAGCTCCCCCTCGCCAGGGACCTACGAGCAGTACTTC,CASSSPSPGTYEQYF
TRBJ1-4,TRBV6-6,few,NA,TGTGCCAGCAGCCCAAAGGGGGGGCAGGAAGAAGAAAAACTGTTTTTT,CASSPKGGQEEEKLFF
TRBJ1-1,TRBV11-2,NA,TRBD1,TGTGCCAGCAGCTTAGATTCAGGGGGCACTGAAGCTTTCTTT,CASSLDSGGTEAFF
TRBJ2-5,TRBV2,NA,TRBD1,TGTGCCAGAAGGACAGGGTCGTCCCAAGAGACCCAGTACTTC,CARRTGSSQETQYF
TRBJ2-1,TRBV7-9,once,TRBD1,TGTGCCAGCAGCTTATCTGGACAGGGAATCAATGAGCAGTTCTTC,CASSLSGQGINEQFF
TRBJ2-3,TRBV28,few,TRBD1,TGTGCCAGCAGTCTCGCCCGGGACAGTTACACAGATACGCAGTATTTT,CASSLARDSYTDTQYF
TRBJ1-2,TRBV29-1,NA,NA,TGCAGCGTTGATCCAGGAATCGGGGAAAGCTATGGCTACACCTTC,CSVDPGIGESYGYTF
TRBJ2-5,TRBV6-5,NA,TRBD2,TGTGCCAGCAGTTACCGCGGGAGGGACCAAGAGACCCAGTACTTC,CASSYRGRDQETQYF
TRBJ2-5,TRBV30,NA,NA,TGTGCCTGGCGAGGCTGGACAGTTACTAGGGGGGAGACCCAGTACTTC,CAWRGWTVTRGETQYF
TRBJ2-1,TRBV5-8,NA,NA,TGTGCCAGCAGCTTGTCCCAAGCATACAATGAGCAGTTCTTC,CASSLSQAYNEQFF
TRBJ2-7,TRBV5-4,NA,NA,TGTGCCAGCAGCTGGGGAGTGGGGTCCTACGAGCAGTACTTC,CASSWGVGSYEQYF
TRBJ1-6,TRBV11-2,NA,NA,TGTGCCAGCAGCTTAGTTACCGCAGGGGTTTCGGTAAATTCACCCCTCCACTTT,CASSLVTAGVSVNSPLHF
TRBJ2-2,TRBV13,NA,TRBD2,TGTGCCAGCAGCCCGGGACTAGCGGGGCGTACCGGGGAGCTGTTTTTT,CASSPGLAGRTGELFF
TRBJ2-3,TRBV9,NA,TRBD2,TGTGCCAGCGGACGTCCAATAGCGGGGGGTAACCCAGATACGCAGTATTTT,CASGRPIAGGNPDTQYF
TRBJ2-7,TRBV10-1,NA,NA,TGCGCCAGCAGTGTAAACCGCGACAGGTCCTACGAGCAGTACTTC,CASSVNRDRSYEQYF
TRBJ2-7,TRBV7-9,NA,TRBD2,TGTGCCAGCAGCTTAGAAGATAGCGGGAACTCCGAGCAGTACTTC,CASSLEDSGNSEQYF
TRBJ2-1,TRBV11-2,NA,NA,TGTGCCAGCAGCTCCCACGAGATTTTCCGGAATGAGCAGTTCTTC,CASSSHEIFRNEQFF
TRBJ1-5,TRBV23-1,NA,NA,TGCGCCAGCAGTCAATCTTCTGTGGCACGGAGGCCTCAGCCCCAGCATTTT,CASSQSSVARRPQPQHF
TRBJ2-7,TRBV2,NA,TRBD1,TGTGCCAGCAGTCGGGATACAGGGGGACGCGAGCAGTACTTC,CASSRDTGGREQYF
TRBJ2-7,TRBV7-8,NA,TRBD2,TGTGCCAGCAGCTCCGAGACTAGCGGGAGAGCAAACGAGCAGTACTTC,CASSSETSGRANEQYF
TRBJ1-4,TRBV4-1,NA,TRBD1,TGCGCCAGCAGCCAAGCCGAGGGACAGGGAAATGAAAAACTGTTTTTT,CASSQAEGQGNEKLFF
TRBJ1-3,TRBV7-2,few,TRBD1,TGTGCCAGCAGCAACCGGGACAGGTCTGGAAACACCATATATTTT,CASSNRDRSGNTIYF
TRBJ1-6,TRBV4-1,NA,NA,TGCGCCAGCAGCCAAGATCTTCCCGACAGCTATAGCTCCTATAATTCACCCCTCCACTTT,CASSQDLPDSYSSYNSPLHF
TRBJ2-5,TRBV11-2,NA,NA,TGTGCCAGCAGCTTAGGGGTTTTGGCTAGCAGTGAGACCCAGTACTTC,CASSLGVLASSETQYF
TRBJ2-7,TRBV4-2,NA,TRBD2,TGTGCCAGCAGCCAAGGAGTTTTAGCGGGGAATTACGAGCAGTACTTC,CASSQGVLAGNYEQYF
TRBJ2-7,TRBV19,NA,TRBD2,TGTGCCAGTAGTCCCTCAACTAGCGGGAGCTACGAGCAGTACTTC,CASSPSTSGSYEQYF
TRBJ1-5,TRBV19,NA,NA,TGTGCCAGTAGTATACCACAGTACAATCAGCCCCAGCATTTT,CASSIPQYNQPQHF
TRBJ2-1,TRBV7-9,few,TRBD1,TGTGCCAGCAGCTCCGGACAGGGTTTGAACAATGAGCAGTTCTTC,CASSSGQGLNNEQFF
TRBJ1-5,TRBV6-6,NA,NA,TGTGCCAGCAGTTACTCGGCAGGGGCCAATCAGCCCCAGCATTTT,CASSYSAGANQPQHF
TRBJ2-7,TRBV7-9,NA,TRBD1,TGTGCCAGCAGCTCTCGACAGGGTTTTAACGAGCAGTACTTC,CASSSRQGFNEQYF
TRBJ2-7,TRBV5-4,NA,TRBD2,TGTGCCAGCAGCTCGGGACTAGCGGGAGGCGAGCAGTACTTC,CASSSGLAGGEQYF
TRBJ2-4,TRBV28,NA,TRBD1,TGTGCCAGCAGTCCAGGGGGCGAAAACATTCAGTACTTC,CASSPGGENIQYF
TRBJ2-7,TRBV7-8,NA,NA,TGTGCCAGCTCTCTACAGGACGTAGAGGAGCAGTACTTC,CASSLQDVEEQYF
TRBJ2-5,TRBV2,NA,NA,TGTGCCAGCAGTGACAGTGCGATGACTCAACAAGAGACCCAGTACTTC,CASSDSAMTQQETQYF
TRBJ2-7,TRBV28,NA,TRBD1,TGTGCCAGCAGTTCCGACAGGGACTACGAGCAGTACTTC,CASSSDRDYEQYF
TRBJ2-3,TRBV7-7,NA,TRBD2,TGTGCCAGCAGCCCCCAGACGGGAGGCCCAACGACGCAGTATTTT,CASSPQTGGPTTQYF
TRBJ2-5,TRBV6-4,NA,NA,TGTGCCAGCAGGCGGGCCTGGACAGATTTACAAGAGACCCAGTACTTC,CASRRAWTDLQETQYF
TRBJ2-1,TRBV13,NA,TRBD1,TGTGCCAGCAGCCTCGGGACAGGGGCTGGGGATGAGCAGTTCTTC,CASSLGTGAGDEQFF
TRBJ1-5,TRBV4-3,NA,NA,TGCGCCAGCAGCCGTAACACGCAGGGAAATCAGCCCCAGCATTTT,CASSRNTQGNQPQHF